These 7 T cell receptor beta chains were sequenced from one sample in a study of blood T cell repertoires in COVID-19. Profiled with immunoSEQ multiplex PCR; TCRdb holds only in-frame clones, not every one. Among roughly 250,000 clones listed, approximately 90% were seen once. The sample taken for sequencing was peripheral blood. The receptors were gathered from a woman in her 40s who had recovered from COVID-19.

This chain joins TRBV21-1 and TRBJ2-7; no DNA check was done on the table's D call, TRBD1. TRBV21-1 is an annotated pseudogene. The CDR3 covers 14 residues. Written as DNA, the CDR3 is TGTGCCAGCAGCAAAAAGAACAGGGGCTACGAGCAGTACGTC. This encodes CASSKKNRGYEQYV.

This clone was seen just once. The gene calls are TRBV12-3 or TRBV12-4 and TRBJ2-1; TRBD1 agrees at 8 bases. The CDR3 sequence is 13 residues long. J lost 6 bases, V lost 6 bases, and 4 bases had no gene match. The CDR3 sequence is CASSMQGANEQFF. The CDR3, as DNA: TGTGCCAGCAGCATGCAGGGGGCCAATGAGCAGTTCTTC.

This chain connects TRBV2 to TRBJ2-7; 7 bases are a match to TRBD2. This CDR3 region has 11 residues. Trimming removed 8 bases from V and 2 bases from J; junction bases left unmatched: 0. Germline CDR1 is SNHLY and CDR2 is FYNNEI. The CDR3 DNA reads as TGTGCCAGCGGGGGGGCCTACGAGCAGTACGTC. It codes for CASGGAYEQYV.

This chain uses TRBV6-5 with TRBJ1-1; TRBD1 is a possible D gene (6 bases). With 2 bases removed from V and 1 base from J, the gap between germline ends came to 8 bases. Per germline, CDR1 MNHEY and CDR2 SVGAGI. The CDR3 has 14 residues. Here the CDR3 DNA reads TGTGCCAGCAGTTACGGGGGCAAGAACACTGAAGCTTTCTTT. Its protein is CASSYGGKNTEAFF.

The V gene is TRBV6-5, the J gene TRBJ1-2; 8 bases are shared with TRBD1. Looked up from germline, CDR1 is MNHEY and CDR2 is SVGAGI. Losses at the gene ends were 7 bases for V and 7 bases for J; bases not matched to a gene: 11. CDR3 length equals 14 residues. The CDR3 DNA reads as TGTGCCAGCACGCTAGACAGGGGTAGGGGTGGCTACACCTTC. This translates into CASTLDRGRGGYTF.

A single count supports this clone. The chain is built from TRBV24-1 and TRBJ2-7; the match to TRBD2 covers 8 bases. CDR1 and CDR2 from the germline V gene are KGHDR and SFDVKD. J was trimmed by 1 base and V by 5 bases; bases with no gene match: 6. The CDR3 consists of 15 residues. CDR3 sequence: CATSGGAGVSYEQYF. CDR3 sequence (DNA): TGTGCCACCAGTGGTGGAGCGGGGGTTTCCTACGAGCAGTACTTC.

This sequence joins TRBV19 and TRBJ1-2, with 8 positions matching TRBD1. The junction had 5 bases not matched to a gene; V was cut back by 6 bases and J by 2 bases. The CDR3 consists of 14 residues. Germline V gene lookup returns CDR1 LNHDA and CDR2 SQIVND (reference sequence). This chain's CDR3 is CASSRDRRNYGYTF. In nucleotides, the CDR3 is TGTGCCAGTAGCCGGGACAGGCGCAACTATGGCTACACCTTC.